The next 25 T cell receptor beta chains were all read from a single sample in a study of regulatory T cells in long-lasting Graves disease. Described time point: newly diagnosed GD, antithyroid drugs for less than 3 months. The TCR library used RNA extracted from PBMCs. Arm-PCR of CDR3 regions and iRepertoire HTBI primers were used to build TCR beta libraries. TCRdb used MiXCR to reprocess the multiplex PCR reads, holding one entry per CDR3 protein. Of around 480,000 distinct CDR3 sequences detected, more than 15% appear once; the ten largest clones hold roughly 25%. This sample also appeared in a second study, on T cells in Graves' hyperthyroidism and ophthalmopathy.

Sequences were derived from peripheral blood mononuclear cells (PBMCs), sampled at new diagnosis, from a patient treated with antithyroid drugs. These receptors came from a woman between 40 and 65 years old with Graves disease.

This clonotype was seen at least ten times. This chain connects TRBV3-1 to TRBJ1-1, with unresolved D. This CDR3 spans 14 amino acids. V was clipped by 2 bases and J by 0 bases, with 7 bases between them. Germline-derived CDR1 and CDR2 are LGHDT and YNNKEL (reference sequence). This CDR3 reads CASSQSPMNTEAFF. The CDR3 DNA is TGTGCCAGCAGCCAATCACCGATGAACACTGAAGCTTTCTTT.

This clonotype was detected only a few times. The chain combines TRBV2 with TRBJ2-7, with TRBD1 as a possible D gene (6 bases). Trimming took off 1 base at V and 6 bases at J, with 13 bases between the two ends. Germline V CDR1 and CDR2: SNHLY, FYNNEI. This CDR3 is 14 amino acids long. As DNA, the CDR3 is TGTGCCAGCAGTGAAGTTGCAGGGGCCGGCGAGCAGTACTTC. This codes for CASSEVAGAGEQYF.

This chain joins TRBV6-2 or TRBV6-3 and TRBJ1-5; 11 positions agree with TRBD1. The CDR3 covers 18 residues. Germline V lookup: CDR1 MNHEY, CDR2 SVGEGT. Trimming removed 5 bases from V and 1 base from J; junction bases left unmatched: 10. The CDR3: CASSGPDRGRTSNQPQHF. Written as DNA, the CDR3 is TGTGCCAGCAGTGGTCCGGACAGGGGGCGGACCAGCAATCAGCCCCAGCATTTT.

This sequence joins TRBV10-1 and TRBJ1-1, with D uncertain. Trimming cost V 7 bases and J 8 bases, with 14 bases left between them. Per the germline V gene, CDR1 is WNHNN and CDR2 is SYGVQD (reference sequence). This CDR3 region has 12 residues. CDR3 sequence reads: CASTTNRAEAFF. CDR3 coding DNA: TGCGCCAGCACAACGAACCGGGCGGAAGCTTTCTTT.

This clonotype appeared a few times. This chain uses TRBV3-1 with TRBJ1-2; a possible D gene is TRBD1 (6 bases). This CDR3 spans 16 amino acids. Germline assignment: CDR1 LGHDT and CDR2 YNNKEL (reference sequence). Deletions cut 5 bases from V and 2 bases from J, with 18 bases between. CDR3 loop: CASSSFREGVNYGYTF. DNA of the CDR3: TGTGCCAGCAGCTCCTTCCGGGAGGGGGTGAACTATGGCTACACCTTC.

This clonotype has at least ten counts. The chain couples TRBV11-2 to TRBJ1-1; tentative D call: TRBD1 (5 bases). Germline CDR1 is SGHAT and CDR2 is FQNNGV. The V and J ends lost 0 bases and 4 bases respectively, with 9 bases between them. CDR3 length equals 14 residues. In DNA, the CDR3 is TGTGCCAGCAGCTTAGAGTCTGGGGCCACTGAAGCTTTCTTT. Protein product: CASSLESGATEAFF.

On this clonotype itself: A read error may be the cause here, since a much bigger clone is one base away. The V call is TRBV11-2, the J call TRBJ2-4; D unresolved. Trimming removed 1 base at V and 13 bases at J, with 23 bases between. CDR1 is SGHAT and CDR2 is FQNNGV in the germline V gene. This CDR3 has 16 amino acids. The CDR3 is CASSLVSAGPYNEQYF. CDR3 in DNA: TGTGCCAGCAGCTTAGTGTCGGCAGGACCGTACAATGAGCAGTACTTC.

A few counts support this clonotype. The chain recombines TRBV25-1 with TRBJ1-2; the D is unclear. CDR3 length: 11 amino acids. V shed 10 bases and J shed 7 bases, with 13 bases lying between them. Germline lookup yields CDR1 MGHDK and CDR2 SYGVNS. As DNA, the CDR3 is TGTGCCATCCAGGCGGGGTCTGGCTACACCTTC. Its protein is CAIQAGSGYTF.

This clonotype was recorded at least ten times. The rearrangement uses TRBV10-3 and TRBJ1-1, with D possibly being TRBD1 (6 bases). CDR1 and CDR2 from the germline V gene are ENHRY and SYGVKD. The CDR3 is 13 residues long. V was cut by 10 bases and J by 1 base, with 13 bases left in between. Written as DNA, the CDR3 is TGTGCCAGCCGGACAGTAGCGAACACTGAAGCTTTCTTT. As protein: CASRTVANTEAFF.

This clonotype was recorded many times. The chain combines TRBV5-1 with TRBJ1-2, with D perhaps matching TRBD1 (5 bases). The germline V gene has CDR1 SGHRS and CDR2 YFSETQ. V lost 4 bases and J 7 bases, leaving 14 bases between the germline ends. CDR3 length: 13 amino acids. The CDR3 region is CASSPGGEFGYTF. The CDR3 DNA reads TGCGCCAGCAGCCCGGGGGGGGAATTTGGCTACACCTTC. Full variable domain (remainder filled in from reference TRBV5-1 and TRBJ1-2): KAGVTQTPRYLIKTRGQQVTLSCSPISGHRSVSWYQQTPGQGLQFLFEYFSETQRNKGNFPGRFSGRQFSNSRSEMNVSTLELGDSALYLCASSPGGEFGYTFGSGTRLTVV.

The table lists this clonotype with a few counts. This chain uses TRBV29-1 with TRBJ1-2; the D is unclear. Per the germline V gene, CDR1 is SQVTM and CDR2 is ANQGSEA. The CDR3 sequence is 12 residues long. The ends were cut back, 7 bases at V and 3 bases at J, with 12 bases in the middle. The CDR3 region is CSAAPGYYGYTF. The CDR3 DNA follows: TGCAGCGCCGCCCCGGGGTACTATGGCTACACCTTC.

The sample holds many counts of this clonotype. The chain employs TRBV11-2 and TRBJ1-1, with 7 positions matching TRBD1. CDR3 length: 14 amino acids. Trimming at V came to 5 bases and at J to 0 bases, leaving 3 bases not matched to a gene. CDR1 SGHAT and CDR2 FQNNGV come from the germline V gene. The CDR3: CASSRTGLNTEAFF. As DNA, the CDR3 is TGTGCCAGCAGCCGGACAGGTTTGAACACTGAAGCTTTCTTT.

The V call is TRBV4-2, the J call TRBJ2-2; the D gene could be TRBD1 or TRBD2 (5 bases each). The CDR3 totals 15 residues. The V gene's germline CDR1 is LGHNA and CDR2 YNFKEQ. Trimming pared 1 base from V and 4 bases from J, leaving 10 bases between. CDR3 DNA: TGTGCCAGCAGCCAAGCTCTGGGGGTCACCGGGGAGCTGTTTTTT. This sequence encodes CASSQALGVTGELFF.

In its sample, this clonotype was seen a few times. The V gene is TRBV14, the J gene TRBJ2-7; the D is unclear. CDR1 and CDR2 from the germline V gene are SGHDN and FVKESK. Deletions cut 0 bases from V and 2 bases from J, with 11 bases between. CDR3 length: 15 amino acids. CDR3 region: CASSQDPVLTYEQYF. CDR3 DNA: TGTGCCAGCAGCCAAGACCCCGTACTTACCTACGAGCAGTACTTC.

This chain uses TRBV19 with TRBJ2-2; D is tentatively TRBD1 or TRBD2 (5 bases each). The CDR3 is 15 residues long. CDR1 and CDR2 from the germline V gene are LNHDA and SQIVND (reference sequence). Trimming pared 8 bases from V and 1 base from J, leaving 14 bases between. The CDR3 nucleotides read TGTGCCAGTCATCTCGGGGCAGTGAACACCGGGGAGCTGTTTTTT. Amino acid sequence: CASHLGAVNTGELFF.

This clonotype was counted ten times or more. The chain recombines TRBV7-3 with TRBJ2-3, with 10 bases identical to TRBD1. CDR3 length: 16 residues. After removal of 0 bases from V and 6 bases from J, the junction contained 6 bases not matched to a gene. Germline CDR1 and CDR2: SGHTA and FQGTGA. CDR3 loop: CASSLTGTGVSDTQYF. CDR3 bases: TGTGCCAGCAGCTTAACGGGGACAGGGGTGTCTGATACGCAGTATTTT.

This clonotype was counted many times. CDR3 DNA: TGTGCCAGCTCACCAGCGGGGGCGAGAACTGAAGCTTTCTTT. This translates into CASSPAGARTEAFF. This chain links TRBV18 with TRBJ1-1; D may be TRBD1 (6 bases). Germline loops: CDR1 KGHSH, CDR2 LQKENI. This CDR3 comprises 14 residues. Trimming stripped 2 bases from V and 5 bases from J, with 12 bases between.

Only a few counts were recorded for this clonotype. V usage is TRBV20-1 and J usage is TRBJ1-6, with D maybe TRBD1 (5 bases). Looked up from germline, CDR1 is DFQATT and CDR2 is SNEGSKA (reference sequence). Trimming removed 8 bases at V and 0 bases at J, with 14 bases between. This CDR3 is 15 amino acids long. The DNA for the CDR3 is TGCAGTACCAGGGAGGCAAGCTCCTATAATTCACCCCTCCACTTT. This encodes CSTREASSYNSPLHF.

This clonotype was recorded at least ten times. The chain recombines TRBV12-3 or TRBV12-4 with TRBJ2-7; the match to TRBD2 covers 9 bases. V lost 3 bases to trimming and J lost 0 bases; unmatched junction nucleotides: 6. The CDR3 totals 16 residues. The CDR3, as DNA: TGTGCCAGCAGTTTGTCGGCTAGCGGGGCCTCCTACGAGCAGTACTTC. Translating gives CASSLSASGASYEQYF.

This clonotype was seen at least ten times. The chain recombines TRBV27 with TRBJ2-1, with D maybe TRBD1 (6 bases). This CDR3 is 13 amino acids long. V lost 4 bases, J lost 3 bases, and 7 bases lay in between. The germline CDR1 and CDR2 sequences are MNHEY and SMNVEV (reference sequence). The CDR3 DNA reads TGTGCCAGCAGTTGGACAGACTACAATGAGCAGTTCTTC. Its protein is CASSWTDYNEQFF.

At least ten counts were recorded for this clonotype. The chain has TRBV3-1 and TRBJ1-1; weak D call: TRBD1 (5 bases). Per the germline V gene, CDR1 is LGHDT and CDR2 is YNNKEL (reference sequence). This CDR3 is 15 amino acids long. V lost 4 bases to trimming and J lost 3 bases, with 15 bases between them. CDR3 bases: TGTGCCAGCAGCCCCTATACAGGCGATGACACTGAAGCTTTCTTT. Amino acids: CASSPYTGDDTEAFF.

In this sample, this clonotype turned up many times. The rearrangement links TRBV10-1 to TRBJ2-1; 13 bases fit TRBD2. Germline values: CDR1 WNHNN, CDR2 SYGVQD (reference sequence). V lost 7 bases to trimming and J lost 8 bases; unmatched junction nucleotides: 8. This CDR3 spans 15 amino acids. CDR3 amino acids: CASMKGLAGTDEQFF. The CDR3 DNA sequence: TGCGCCAGCATGAAGGGACTAGCGGGGACGGATGAGCAGTTCTTC.

This clonotype was found a few times. The chain joins TRBV20-1 to TRBJ1-5; D not resolved. The CDR3 length is 14 residues. Between the trimmed V and J ends, which lost 0 bases and 4 bases, there was a span of 10 bases. From germline, CDR1 is DFQATT and CDR2 SNEGSKA (reference sequence). The CDR3 sequence is CSARDGTVNQPQHF. The DNA for the CDR3 is TGCAGTGCTAGAGATGGAACGGTGAATCAGCCCCAGCATTTT.

The chain has TRBV28 and TRBJ1-1, with TRBD1 matching over 9 bases. The CDR3 runs to 16 residues. From germline, CDR1 is MDHEN and CDR2 SYDVKM. The J segment lost 3 bases and the V segment lost 8 bases, leaving 13 bases of the junction unmatched. The CDR3 DNA reads as TGTGCCAGCGGGGGACAGGGAGGCAGGAGGGACACTGAAGCTTTCTTT. It translates to CASGGQGGRRDTEAFF.

Remarks on this clonotype: Just one base apart from a much larger clone, this may be a read error. The chain combines TRBV5-1 with TRBJ1-2; 7 positions agree with TRBD1. The V segment lost 7 bases and the J segment 4 bases; nucleotides outside the gene matches: 13. CDR3 length: 15 residues. Germline V gives CDR1 SGHRS, CDR2 YFSETQ. In DNA form, the CDR3 reads TGCGCCAGCCGCGAAAACAGGGGACCTTCCTATGGCTACACCTTC. Protein product: CASRENRGPSYGYTF. Drawing the rest from reference TRBV5-1 and TRBJ1-2, the complete variable domain is KAGVTQTPRYLIKTRGQQVTLSCSPISGHRSVSWYQQTPGQGLQFLFEYFSETQRNKGNFPGRFSGRQFSNSRSEMNVSTLELGDSALYLCASRENRGPSYGYTFGSGTRLTVV.